Below, 24 T cell receptor beta chains from the same sample are listed, as sequenced in a study of T cell responses to AZD1222 COVID-19 vaccine. Assay: immunoSEQ multiplex PCR; the TCRdb copy retains only in-frame clones and omits some. This repertoire shows tens of thousands of clones, roughly nine tenths found once; its top ten account for 3.1%. The sample was peripheral blood, taken 28 days after the second AZD1222 dose. Source of these receptors: an adult who received the AZD1222 COVID-19 vaccine.

This clone has just a few counts. This rearrangement joins TRBV28 to TRBJ2-2; a possible D gene is TRBD1 (6 bases). The V gene's germline CDR1 is MDHEN and CDR2 SYDVKM. The CDR3 loop spans 12 amino acids. The V end lost 3 bases, the J end lost 13 bases, and 12 bases lay between the germline ends. The CDR3 DNA reads TGTGCCAGCAGTTTGAGTCTACAGGGGCTGTTTTTT. Translation: CASSLSLQGLFF. The whole variable domain, filled in from reference TRBV28 and TRBJ2-2, reads DVKVTQSSRYLVKRTGEKVFLECVQDMDHENMFWYRQDPGLGLRLIYFSYDVKMKEKGDIPEGYSVSREKKERFSLILESASTNQTSMYLCASSLSLQGLFFGEGSRLTVL.

The genes are TRBV5-4 and TRBJ1-2; maybe TRBD1 (6 bases). V lost 0 bases to trimming and J lost 4 bases, with 13 bases between them. Germline-derived CDR1 and CDR2 are SGHNT and YYREEE (reference sequence). The CDR3 is made up of 15 amino acids. Written as DNA, the CDR3 is TGTGCCAGCAGCTTGGCCGTGGGGGCCGGCTATGGCTACACCTTC. Encoded protein: CASSLAVGAGYGYTF. Supplemented by reference TRBV5-4 and TRBJ1-2, the full variable domain reads ETGVTQSPTHLIKTRGQQVTLRCSSQSGHNTVSWYQQALGQGPQFIFQYYREEENGRGNFPPRFSGLQFPNYSSELNVNALELDDSALYLCASSLAVGAGYGYTFGSGTRLTVV.

The J gene is TRBJ2-2, the V gene TRBV28, with TRBD1 identical over 7 bases. Germline CDR1 reads MDHEN; CDR2 reads SYDVKM. This CDR3 has 17 amino acids. The junction had 13 bases not matched to a gene; V was cut back by 4 bases and J by 5 bases. The CDR3 region is CASSSGTEGTMTGELFF. As DNA, the CDR3 is TGTGCCAGCAGTTCTGGGACAGAAGGAACAATGACCGGGGAGCTGTTTTTT.

The chain uses TRBV29-1 and TRBJ1-1; TRBD1 agrees at 8 bases. The V and J ends lost 4 bases and 1 base, in that order; junction bases with no gene match: 5. The CDR3 sequence is 14 residues long. Germline CDR1 reads SQVTM; CDR2 reads ANQGSEA. The CDR3 coding sequence is TGCAGCGTTGCGCAGGGGGCGGGGAACACTGAAGCTTTCTTT. Residues: CSVAQGAGNTEAFF.

This clone has a single count. This rearrangement joins TRBV6-1 to TRBJ1-5; D remains unclear. V lost 2 bases and J 3 bases, leaving 5 bases between the germline ends. Germline values: CDR1 MNHNS, CDR2 SASEGT. The CDR3 is made up of 13 amino acids. For the CDR3, the DNA is TGTGCCAGCAGTGAACGAACCAATCAGCCCCAGCATTTT. Its protein product is CASSERTNQPQHF.

The chain carries TRBV5-1 and TRBJ1-6; 7 bases map to TRBD1. CDR3 length: 14 amino acids. Trimming at V came to 4 bases and at J to 7 bases, leaving 5 bases not matched to a gene. CDR1 is SGHRS, CDR2 YFSETQ, per germline. This CDR3 reads CASSPRDRNSPLHF. In DNA form, the CDR3 reads TGCGCCAGCAGCCCCCGGGACAGAAATTCACCCCTCCACTTT.

The chain joins TRBV2 to TRBJ1-4; 8 bases align to TRBD1. This CDR3 has 16 residues. V shed 9 bases and J 0 bases; nucleotides not matched to a gene: 9. CDR1 SNHLY and CDR2 FYNNEI come from the germline V gene. The CDR3, as DNA: TGTGCCAGTTACCGGGACAGGACGTCAACTAATGAAAAACTGTTTTTT. Residues: CASYRDRTSTNEKLFF.

J is TRBJ1-5 and V is TRBV4-3; 11 bases agree with TRBD1. The CDR3 extends over 19 amino acids. Per the germline V gene, CDR1 is LGHNA and CDR2 is YSLEER. With 0 bases clipped from V and 1 base from J, the junction kept 8 bases outside the gene matches. CDR3 residues: CASSQDYGQGAQSNQPQHF. CDR3 sequence (DNA): TGCGCCAGCAGCCAAGATTACGGACAGGGGGCGCAGAGCAATCAGCCCCAGCATTTT.

DNA of the CDR3: TGCGCCAGCAGCCCTGGGACAGGGGAGCAGCCCCAGCATTTT. This sequence encodes CASSPGTGEQPQHF. The chain uses TRBV5-1 and TRBJ1-5; 10 nucleotides line up with TRBD1. CDR1 and CDR2 (germline): SGHRS, YFSETQ. This CDR3 spans 14 amino acids. Trimming took 4 bases from V and 7 from J; bases not matched to a gene: 5.

J is TRBJ2-5 and V is TRBV28; 9 bases match TRBD2. The CDR3 extends over 16 amino acids. Germline CDR1 reads MDHEN; CDR2 reads SYDVKM. The trim removed 3 bases at V and 0 bases at J, leaving 5 bases unmatched. CDR3 nucleotides: TGTGCCAGCAGTTTCGCGCGGGGGGGGGACCAAGAGACCCAGTACTTC. It codes for CASSFARGGDQETQYF. The full variable domain, completed using reference TRBV28 and TRBJ2-5, is DVKVTQSSRYLVKRTGEKVFLECVQDMDHENMFWYRQDPGLGLRLIYFSYDVKMKEKGDIPEGYSVSREKKERFSLILESASTNQTSMYLCASSFARGGDQETQYFGPGTRLLVL.

The chain carries TRBV6-5 and TRBJ2-6, with 8 bases matching TRBD1. The CDR3 consists of 16 residues. CDR1 is MNHEY, CDR2 SVGAGI, per germline. J lost 1 base, V lost 2 bases, and 1 base had no gene match. The CDR3 protein is CASSYRTGSGANVLTF. The CDR3, as DNA: TGTGCCAGCAGTTACCGGACAGGGTCTGGGGCCAACGTCCTGACTTTC.

This rearrangement joins TRBV5-5 to TRBJ2-5; possibly TRBD1 for D (6 bases). Between the trimmed V and J ends, which lost 4 bases and 2 bases, there was a span of 21 bases. The CDR3 consists of 17 residues. Per the germline V gene, CDR1 is SGHKS and CDR2 is YYEKEE (reference sequence). The CDR3 reads CASSPIQTGPLQETQYF. The DNA for the CDR3 is TGTGCCAGCAGCCCTATACAGACAGGTCCCCTTCAAGAGACCCAGTACTTC.

This clone occurred a few times. The chain recombines TRBV7-8 with TRBJ1-5; D gene uncertain. This CDR3 contains 12 residues. In germline, CDR1 is SGHVS, CDR2 FQNEAQ. V lost 4 bases and J 4 bases, leaving 5 bases between the germline ends. The CDR3 region is CASSSLNQPQHF. The CDR3 DNA follows: TGTGCCAGCAGCTCCCTTAATCAGCCCCAGCATTTT.

The gene calls are TRBV7-9 and TRBJ2-7; D not certain. Trimming stripped 5 bases from V and 1 base from J, with 3 bases between. The CDR3 is 11 amino acids. Germline V lookup: CDR1 SEHNR, CDR2 FQNEAQ (reference sequence). This CDR3 is CASSLSYEQYF. CDR3 coding DNA: TGTGCCAGCAGCCTTTCCTACGAGCAGTACTTC. Full variable domain (remainder filled in from reference TRBV7-9 and TRBJ2-7): DTGVSQNPRHKITKRGQNVTFRCDPISEHNRLYWYRQTLGQGPEFLTYFQNEAQLEKSRLLSDRFSAERPKGSFSTLEIQRTEQGDSAMYLCASSLSYEQYFGPGTRLTVT.

V is TRBV9 and J is TRBJ1-2, with D possibly matching TRBD1 (5 bases). The CDR3 totals 15 residues. CDR1 is SGDLS and CDR2 is YYNGEE in the germline V gene. Trimming pared 2 bases from V and 5 bases from J, leaving 16 bases between. This chain's CDR3 is CASSVGGAGLYGYTF. For the CDR3, the DNA is TGTGCCAGCAGCGTGGGGGGTGCTGGGTTGTATGGCTACACCTTC.

This clone has more than one count but fewer than ten. The chain carries TRBV6-1 and TRBJ2-1; the match to TRBD2 covers 12 bases. Germline V CDR1 and CDR2: MNHNS, SASEGT. The J segment lost 8 bases and the V segment lost 0 bases, leaving 8 bases of the junction unmatched. CDR3 length: 17 residues. DNA for the CDR3: TGTGCCAGCAGTGAAGCGCCCACTAGCGGGGGGCGGGATGAGCAGTTCTTC. Its protein product is CASSEAPTSGGRDEQFF.

About this clone: Sequence at one end of the junction differs from germline and may be a read error. This rearrangement joins TRBV11-2 to TRBJ2-7; 7 bases align to TRBD1. Germline assignment: CDR1 SGHAT and CDR2 FQNNGV. The CDR3 runs to 11 residues. Here the CDR3 DNA reads TGTGCCAGCAGCTCGACAGGGATTAAGCACTTC. It yields the protein CASSSTGIKHF.

The chain carries TRBV14 and TRBJ1-2; the D gene is possibly TRBD1 (5 bases). Germline V gene lookup returns CDR1 SGHDN and CDR2 FVKESK. The V end lost 4 bases, the J end lost 6 bases, and 12 bases lay between the germline ends. The CDR3 is 13 amino acids. For the CDR3, the DNA is TGTGCCAGCAGCCCCATCGGGGGTAATGGCTACACCTTC. This translates into CASSPIGGNGYTF.

V and J are TRBV19 and TRBJ1-5; the D is unclear. Germline CDR1 is LNHDA and CDR2 is SQIVND (reference sequence). Trimming cost V 1 base and J 4 bases, with 11 bases left between them. The CDR3 runs to 15 residues. The CDR3 DNA reads as TGTGCCAGTAGTATAGGTGGCAGTAGGAATCAGCCCCAGCATTTT. Protein sequence: CASSIGGSRNQPQHF.

V gene TRBV4-1 combines with J gene TRBJ1-2; D gene uncertain. The germline V gene has CDR1 MGHRA and CDR2 YSYEKL. V lost 3 bases and J 4 bases, leaving 6 bases between the germline ends. This CDR3 is built from 12 residues. Here the CDR3 DNA reads TGCGCCAGCAGCCAGATCAGCTATGGCTACACCTTC. It encodes CASSQISYGYTF.

The chain is built from TRBV5-6 and TRBJ1-5; D gene unclear. Trimming took 5 bases from V and 5 from J, leaving 11 bases between them. Germline loops: CDR1 SGHDT, CDR2 YYEEEE. The length of the CDR3 is 13 residues. The CDR3 DNA follows: TGTGCCAGCAGTGGAGGGATCGATCAGCCCCAGCATTTT. It yields the protein CASSGGIDQPQHF.

This clone was detected only once. The V gene is TRBV28, the J gene TRBJ1-2; 8 bases are shared with TRBD1. CDR3 length: 14 amino acids. Trimming removed 0 bases from V and 8 bases from J; junction bases left unmatched: 5. Looked up from germline, CDR1 is MDHEN and CDR2 is SYDVKM. CDR3 coding DNA: TGTGCCAGCAGTTTATGGCAGGGGGCGAGAGGCTACACCTTC. Translation: CASSLWQGARGYTF.

On this clone itself: Other nucleotide sequences in the sample specify the same CDR3. V and J are TRBV12-3 or TRBV12-4 and TRBJ1-1; no firm D call. With 2 bases removed from V and 1 base from J, the gap between germline ends came to 5 bases. The CDR3 extends over 13 amino acids. The CDR3 is CASSLTENTEAFF. CDR3 DNA: TGTGCCAGCAGTTTAACAGAGAACACTGAAGCTTTCTTT.

This sequence joins TRBV6-1 and TRBJ2-1; 10 nucleotides line up with TRBD2. The CDR3 spans 16 residues. Germline V lookup: CDR1 MNHNS, CDR2 SASEGT. The V segment lost 1 base and the J segment 7 bases; nucleotides outside the gene matches: 7. The CDR3 DNA is TGTGCCAGCAGTGAAGGGCTGGGACTAGCGAAGAATGAGCAGTTCTTC. The encoded protein is CASSEGLGLAKNEQFF.